This T cell receptor beta chain was retrieved from a study of blood T cell repertoires in COVID-19. As for the study in general: There were acute and convalescent COVID-19 samples, and they came from the United States, Italy and Spain. The cDNA or gDNA used as material had been derived from T cells, B-cell-depleted T cells, or PBMCs.

Per the original methods: By means of reference gene primer amplification, nucleated cell counts were estimated. Measured with immunoSEQ multiplex PCR; TCRdb has only the in-frame clones, and not every one. V, J and clone size derive from that table, while D and trimming were established from the DNA sequence. Of 250,000 to 300,000 clones in the sample, about 88% are singletons; the top ten hold less than 4.5%. Input material: peripheral blood. The TCR was taken from a man in his late teens or twenties with active or convalescent COVID-19.

The CDR3 nucleotides are TGTGCCAGCAGGCTGGGACTAGCGGGAGATCGCGAGCAGTTCTTC. This translates into CASRLGLAGDREQFF. V is TRBV27 and J is TRBJ2-1, with 14 bases that match TRBD2. Looked up from germline, CDR1 is MNHEY and CDR2 is SMNVEV (reference sequence). Trimming removed 6 bases from V and 10 bases from J; junction bases left unmatched: 8. CDR3 length: 15 residues.